The TCR beta chain under discussion was sequenced for a study of cytomegalovirus exposure and HLA in healthy donors. Worth noting for this clone: The antigen is undetermined. Relative to the germline gene, one junction end is altered; a read error may explain this.

CDR3 length: 11 amino acids. Germline CDR1 SNHLY, CDR2 FYNNEI. The PCR ran on 60 Vbeta and 13 Jbeta primers. The method was immunoSEQ multiplex PCR; TCRdb's version includes in-frame clones alone and lacks a portion of them. The table has 200,000 to 250,000 clones, 70% to 90% seen once; the top ten hold 0.2% to 0.3%. Overall study findings and caveats: Common viral pathogens (according to a later analysis) appeared linked to several of the most significant clusters. Later analysis showed TCR association rates varying by HLA locus, highest for DRB1 and lowest for HLA-C.

This receptor was identified in a girl aged 2 to 9 in good health and CMV-seronegative. The sample comprised PBMCs. The rearrangement uses TRBV2 and TRBJ2-1; TRBD2 matches 10 bases. CDR3 DNA: TGTGCCAGCAGTGTTAGTAGCGGGGGGCTCTTC. Amino acid sequence: CASSVSSGGLF.